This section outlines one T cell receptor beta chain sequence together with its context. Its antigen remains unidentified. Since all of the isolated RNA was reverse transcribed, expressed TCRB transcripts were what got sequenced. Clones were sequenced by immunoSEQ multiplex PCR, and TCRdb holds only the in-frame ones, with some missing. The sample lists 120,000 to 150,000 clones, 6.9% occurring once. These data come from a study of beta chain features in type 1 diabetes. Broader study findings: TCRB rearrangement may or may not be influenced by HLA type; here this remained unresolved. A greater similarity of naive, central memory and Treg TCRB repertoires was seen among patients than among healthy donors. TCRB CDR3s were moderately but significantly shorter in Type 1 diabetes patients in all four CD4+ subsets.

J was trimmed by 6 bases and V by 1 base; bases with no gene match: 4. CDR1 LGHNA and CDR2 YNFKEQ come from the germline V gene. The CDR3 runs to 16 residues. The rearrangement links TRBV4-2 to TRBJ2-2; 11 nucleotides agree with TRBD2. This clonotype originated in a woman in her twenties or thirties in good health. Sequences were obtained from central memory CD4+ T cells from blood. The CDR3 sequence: CASSQVLAGGAGELFF. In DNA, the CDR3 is TGTGCCAGCAGCCAAGTATTAGCGGGAGGGGCCGGGGAGCTGTTTTTT.